Below, 19 T cell receptor beta chains from the same sample are listed, as sequenced in a study of breast tumors, draining lymph nodes, adjacent tissues. TCRdb re-derived calls from the multiplex PCR reads in MiXCR, one entry per CDR3 protein. Here the sample spans over 250,000 distinct CDR3 sequences, about 33% being singletons. Breast cancer patients provided tissue from their axillary draining lymph nodes. Material: axillary lymph node tissue. The receptors originated from a female donor with breast cancer. Some clones in this sample may be carry-over from other donors' samples.

This clonotype was picked up many times. This sequence joins TRBV12-5 and TRBJ2-5; the D gene is possibly TRBD2 (5 bases). The germline CDR1 and CDR2 sequences are LGHNT and FRNRAP. The CDR3 runs 13 residues. The germline V and J ends were trimmed by 4 bases and 6 bases, with 12 bases remaining between them. CDR3 coding DNA: TGTGCTAGTGGTTGCAATAGCGAGCAGACCCAGTACTTC. As protein: CASGCNSEQTQYF.

This clonotype was recorded many times. The chain couples TRBV20-1 to TRBJ2-7; D is perhaps TRBD2 (6 bases). The CDR3 totals 12 residues. Deletions cut 6 bases from V and 0 bases from J, with 9 bases between. Germline assignment: CDR1 DFQATT and CDR2 SNEGSKA (reference sequence). This CDR3 is CSALGGSYEQYF. The CDR3 region has the DNA TGCAGTGCCCTCGGGGGCTCCTACGAGCAGTACTTC.

Ten or more counts support this clonotype. This chain uses TRBV5-1 with TRBJ1-4, with D possibly matching TRBD1 (6 bases). This CDR3 is 16 amino acids long. Trimming pared 6 bases from V and 4 bases from J, leaving 19 bases between. In germline, CDR1 is SGHRS, CDR2 YFSETQ. The CDR3, as DNA: TGCGCCAGCAATTCCGGATGGCAGGGGAATAATGAAAAACTGTTTTTT. This encodes CASNSGWQGNNEKLFF.

The chain joins TRBV20-1 to TRBJ2-5; 9 bases are a match to TRBD1. CDR1 is DFQATT, CDR2 SNEGSKA, per germline (reference sequence). This CDR3 is 13 amino acids long. V trimming: 5 bases; J trimming: 5 bases; junction bases outside the gene matches: 6. The CDR3 nucleotides are TGCAGTGCTGAAGACAGGGGGAGCGAGACCCAGTACTTC. This codes for CSAEDRGSETQYF.

At least ten counts were recorded for this clonotype. J is TRBJ2-7 and V is TRBV25-1, with TRBD1 matching over 9 bases. This CDR3 is built from 18 residues. Unmatched junction bases numbered 15, after V lost 4 bases and J lost 2 bases. CDR1 and CDR2 from the germline V gene are MGHDK and SYGVNS. CDR3: CASSAIGTGLWGTYEQYF. CDR3 in DNA: TGTGCCAGCAGTGCGATCGGGACAGGGCTATGGGGAACCTACGAGCAGTACTTC.

V is TRBV7-9 and J is TRBJ1-4, with D perhaps matching TRBD1 (5 bases). Germline CDR1 is SEHNR and CDR2 is FQNEAQ (reference sequence). The V end lost 5 bases, the J end lost 5 bases, and 15 bases lay between the germline ends. CDR3 length equals 15 residues. The CDR3 is CASSTSGRGNEKLFF. CDR3 nucleotide sequence: TGTGCCAGCAGCACTAGCGGGAGGGGCAATGAAAAACTGTTTTTT.

This clonotype has a count of ten or more. This chain connects TRBV19 to TRBJ1-2, with no clear D. The V end lost 4 bases, the J end lost 7 bases, and 10 bases lay between the germline ends. The CDR3 extends over 12 amino acids. CDR1 is LNHDA, CDR2 SQIVND, per germline (reference sequence). CDR3 amino acids: CASSTAQFGYTF. As DNA, the CDR3 is TGTGCCAGTAGTACGGCGCAGTTTGGCTACACCTTC.

This clonotype was recorded many times. The rearrangement joins TRBV20-1 to TRBJ1-5, with TRBD1 identical over 9 bases. The CDR3 spans 16 residues. The V segment lost 0 bases and the J segment 2 bases; nucleotides outside the gene matches: 5. Germline values: CDR1 DFQATT, CDR2 SNEGSKA (reference sequence). For the CDR3, the DNA is TGCAGTGCTAGAGATTCTAGGACAGGGGGCAATCAGCCCCAGCATTTT. It encodes CSARDSRTGGNQPQHF.

This clonotype has at least ten counts. The chain recombines TRBV3-1 with TRBJ2-5; 12 bases match TRBD2. Germline loops: CDR1 LGHDT, CDR2 YNNKEL (reference sequence). V shed 1 base and J 5 bases; nucleotides not matched to a gene: 2. The CDR3 is 15 amino acids. CDR3 bases: TGTGCCAGCAGCCAAGGGACTAGCGGGAAGGAGACCCAGTACTTC. Its protein is CASSQGTSGKETQYF.

Ten or more counts support this clonotype. DNA of the CDR3: TGTGCCAGCAGCCCGGGACAACCCAATGAGCAGTTCTTC. Amino acids: CASSPGQPNEQFF. The chain combines TRBV12-3 or TRBV12-4 with TRBJ2-1; the D gene is possibly TRBD1 (6 bases). The CDR3 runs to 13 residues. V lost 6 bases and J 6 bases, leaving 12 bases between the germline ends.

There are a few counts of this clonotype. The V call is TRBV28, the J call TRBJ1-5; D is possibly TRBD1 (5 bases). Trimming cost V 2 bases and J 1 base, with 12 bases left between them. Germline lookup yields CDR1 MDHEN and CDR2 SYDVKM. CDR3 length: 16 residues. The CDR3 nucleotides read TGTGCCAGCAGTTTAGCGGTCAGGGCAAGCAATCAGCCCCAGCATTTT. As protein: CASSLAVRASNQPQHF.

This clonotype has a count of ten or more. The genes are TRBV9 and TRBJ2-2; 16 bases fit TRBD2. The CDR3 covers 19 residues. Germline CDR1 and CDR2: SGDLS and YYNGEE. Losses at the gene ends were 3 bases for V and 5 bases for J; bases not matched to a gene: 10. In nucleotides, the CDR3 is TGTGCCAGCAGCGCCCCGAGGGGACTAGCGGGAGGGTGGACCGGGGAGCTGTTTTTT. It codes for CASSAPRGLAGGWTGELFF. Combining the CDR3 with reference TRBV9 and TRBJ2-2 gives the whole variable domain DSGVTQTPKHLITATGQRVTLRCSPRSGDLSVYWYQQSLDQGLQFLIQYYNGEERAKGNILERFSAQQFPDLHSELNLSSLELGDSALYFCASSAPRGLAGGWTGELFFGEGSRLTVL.

This clonotype was seen repeatedly, ten times or more. The chain employs TRBV7-6 and TRBJ1-4, with D tentatively TRBD1 (6 bases). Germline assignment: CDR1 SGHVS and CDR2 FNYEAQ. This CDR3 comprises 17 residues. The V and J ends lost 1 base and 0 bases respectively, with 12 bases between them. CDR3 in DNA: TGTGCCAGCAGCTTAGGTGGGCAGGGGCCAACTAATGAAAAACTGTTTTTT. This codes for CASSLGGQGPTNEKLFF.

This clonotype was detected many times. CDR3: CASSKSAAGGVETQYF. The CDR3 DNA sequence: TGTGCCAGCAGTAAGTCCGCAGCGGGAGGAGTAGAGACCCAGTACTTC. This chain uses TRBV6-5 with TRBJ2-5; TRBD2 matches at 9 bases. Germline CDR1 MNHEY, CDR2 SVGAGI. This CDR3 comprises 16 residues. Trimming took 5 bases from V and 4 from J; bases not matched to a gene: 11.

A remark on this clonotype: Sequence at one end of the junction differs from germline and may be a read error. CDR3 protein: CAGSLGQGGRSSGKLFF. The CDR3 DNA follows: TGCGCCGGCAGCTTGGGGCAGGGCGGGCGATCCTCAGGAAAACTGTTTTTT. The V and J genes are TRBV5-1 and TRBJ1-4; D possibly corresponds to TRBD1 (5 bases). CDR1 is SGHRS and CDR2 is YFSETQ in the germline V gene. The CDR3 is 17 residues long.

This clonotype was detected many times. The chain uses TRBV20-1 and TRBJ2-7; 7 bases are a match to TRBD2. Germline V gives CDR1 DFQATT, CDR2 SNEGSKA (reference sequence). CDR3 length: 14 amino acids. V was clipped by 6 bases and J by 4 bases; unmatched bases: 12. The CDR3 loop reads CSAKPGLAEYEQYF. CDR3 coding DNA: TGCAGTGCGAAGCCAGGCCTAGCGGAGTACGAGCAGTACTTC.

There are a few counts of this clonotype. Being one base from a much bigger clone, this may be a read error. The rearrangement links TRBV5-1 to TRBJ1-5; D remains ambiguous. CDR3 length: 14 amino acids. CDR1 is SGHRS, CDR2 YFSETQ, per germline. The CDR3 DNA is TGCGCCAGCAGCCCATCGGGTCATAATCACCCCCAGCATTTT. Translation gives CASSPSGHNHPQHF. The variable domain in full, with the rest retrieved from reference TRBV5-1 and TRBJ1-5, is KAGVTQTPRYLIKTRGQQVTLSCSPISGHRSVSWYQQTPGQGLQFLFEYFSETQRNKGNFPGRFSGRQFSNSRSEMNVSTLELGDSALYLCASSPSGHNHPQHFGDGTRLSIL.

Comments on this clonotype: It may be a read error: a sequence one base away is much more abundant. The chain links TRBV5-4 to TRBJ1-2, with D perhaps TRBD1 (5 bases). The CDR3 is 13 residues long. V lost 7 bases, J lost 6 bases, and 16 bases lay in between. The V gene's germline CDR1 is SGHNT and CDR2 YYREEE (reference sequence). The CDR3 protein is CASSPVRGDGYTF. CDR3 coding DNA: TGTGCCAGCTCACCCGTTCGGGGCGATGGCTACACCTTC.

For this clonotype: Germline and junction disagree at one end, which may indicate a read error. This rearrangement joins TRBV24-1 to TRBJ2-1; 10 bases line up with TRBD2. This CDR3 has 17 amino acids. Germline V lookup: CDR1 KGHDR, CDR2 SFDVKD. The DNA of the CDR3 is TGTGCCGCCAGTGATTTCCCTAGCGGGAGCTCCTACATTGAGCAGTTCTTC. As protein: CAASDFPSGSSYIEQFF.